A single sample gave rise to the 5 T cell receptor beta chains below, sequenced in a study of shared T cell receptors in the human thymus. Repertoires were generated with immunoSEQ multiplex PCR, while TCRdb's copy carries only in-frame clones and drops some. The data contain some 400,000 clones, over 90% of them seen just once; the ten biggest clones take up approximately 0.018%. What was sequenced was thymocytes. The origin of the receptors is a human donor.

The V call is TRBV19, the J call TRBJ2-2; TRBD2 is a possible D gene (5 bases). The CDR3 is 13 residues long. V gave up 7 bases and J gave up 4 bases, with 10 bases separating them. Germline assignment: CDR1 LNHDA and CDR2 SQIVND (reference sequence). CDR3 protein: CASIRESTGELFF. The CDR3 nucleotides read TGTGCCAGTATTCGGGAATCCACCGGGGAGCTGTTTTTT.

V is TRBV30 and J is TRBJ2-1, with 8 positions matching TRBD2. With V trimmed by 6 bases and J by 3 bases, 10 bases remained unmatched. Germline V gene sequence: CDR1 GTSNPN, CDR2 SVGIG (reference sequence). The CDR3 consists of 15 residues. As DNA, the CDR3 is TGTGCCTGTGGTTCGGCGGGAGGCCTCTACAATGAGCAGTTCTTC. It yields the protein CACGSAGGLYNEQFF.

This chain joins TRBV6-5 and TRBJ2-3, with D perhaps TRBD2 (6 bases). The CDR3 is 14 residues long. Germline CDR1 and CDR2: MNHEY and SVGAGI. V lost 5 bases to trimming and J lost 2 bases, with 11 bases between them. The DNA for the CDR3 is TGTGCCAGCAGTAAGGACTATCTCACAGATACGCAGTATTTT. Its protein is CASSKDYLTDTQYF.

The chain joins TRBV18 to TRBJ2-3, with 12 bases that match TRBD2. The CDR3 runs to 16 residues. The ends lost 3 bases at V and 4 bases at J; junction bases unmatched: 5. Germline CDR1 is KGHSH and CDR2 is LQKENI. The CDR3 nucleotides read TGTGCCAGCTCACCTACTAGCGGGAGGAGAGCAGATACGCAGTATTTT. It codes for CASSPTSGRRADTQYF.

This chain connects TRBV7-9 to TRBJ1-1; 9 bases line up with TRBD1. The germline CDR1 and CDR2 sequences are SEHNR and FQNEAQ (reference sequence). V dropped 5 bases and J dropped 1; count of bases not matched to a gene: 5. This CDR3 has 15 residues. The CDR3 DNA reads as TGTGCCAGCAGCACCACAGGGGGCTGGAACACTGAAGCTTTCTTT. Encoded protein: CASSTTGGWNTEAFF.